Listed below are T cell receptor beta chains from one sample, sequenced in a study of a mutant IDH1 vaccine in newly diagnosed glioma. No antigen is known for these receptors. Data came from immunoSEQ multiplex PCR; TCRdb stores just in-frame clones and leaves some out. Among tens of thousands of clones listed, approximately 84% were seen once. The sequenced sample was PBMCs, obtained from a glioma patient whose treatment included an IDH1 peptide vaccine. The receptor source for this set is a woman younger than 45 with glioma. Some clones in this sample may be carry-over from other donors' samples. The CDR3 runs from the conserved cysteine through the conserved F or W. The order of the fields is clone size, V gene, J gene, CDR3 protein. Not every row has a clone size; where given, it reads once, few, many or a size class.

NA	TRBV27	TRBJ1-6	CASSFRRTGSSYNSPLHF
NA	TRBV6-5	TRBJ1-2	CASSSDGANYGYTF
few	TRBV30	TRBJ2-7	CAWSALTGAEQYF
NA	TRBV9	TRBJ1-2	CASSDRGTGGYTF
NA	TRBV7-2	TRBJ1-2	CASSLAFHCTF
NA	TRBV30	TRBJ2-1	CAWSQGAGYNEQFF
NA	TRBV19	TRBJ1-2	CASRDRQNYGYTF
NA	TRBV6-6	TRBJ1-1	CASSSDWNTEAFF
NA	TRBV10-3	TRBJ2-3	CAISESGKLVLNGKEYTDTQYF
NA	TRBV14	TRBJ2-7	CASSLRGASYEQYF
once	TRBV19	TRBJ1-5	CASSTDSYQPQHF
once	TRBV30	TRBJ2-3	CACDSGSRADTQYF
once	TRBV7-8	TRBJ2-7	CASSLLGETYEQYF
NA	TRBV10-3	TRBJ2-5	CAISESTGEETQYF
NA	TRBV19	TRBJ1-3	CASSDPGAISGNTIYF
NA	TRBV6-5	TRBJ1-2	CASSYSAGGYYGYTF
NA	TRBV27	TRBJ1-5	CASRTAGGNSGPQHF
NA	TRBV19	TRBJ2-3	CASSIERRDTDTQYF
medium-sized	TRBV30	TRBJ2-2	CAWRDRDRGTGELFF
NA	TRBV9	TRBJ2-7	CASSSGTSYEQYF
NA	TRBV30	TRBJ2-7	CAWSVNLAGGYEQYF
NA	TRBV30	TRBJ2-6	CAWSVEDRGANVLTF
once	TRBV21-1	TRBJ2-3	CARNLQGRPSGDTQYF
NA	TRBV13	TRBJ2-5	CASSLGGGGWETQYF
NA	TRBV28	TRBJ2-5	CASSFPKDTKETQYF
NA	TRBV27	TRBJ1-1	CASSLGGNAEAFF
once	TRBV29-1	TRBJ2-3	CSVEGRVADTQYF
NA	TRBV9	TRBJ2-6	CASSGQGETSGANVLTF
NA	TRBV2	TRBJ2-3	CASSELAGGGTQYF
NA	TRBV30	TRBJ1-4	CAWSDGSTNEKLFF
NA	TRBV7-9	TRBJ2-3	CASSLEGWGTDTQYF
once	TRBV6-5	TRBJ2-7	CATRQGPYEQYF
NA	TRBV28	TRBJ2-2	CASRLAVNTGELFF
NA	TRBV29-1	TRBJ2-1	CSVEPGQGSYNEQFF
NA	TRBV19	TRBJ2-2	CASSSLTDSNTGELFF
NA	TRBV29-1	TRBJ1-1	CSASGNTEAFF
NA	TRBV7-6	TRBJ1-5	CASSLTASDQPQHF
NA	TRBV4-1	TRBJ2-6	CASSLRARNAGANVLTF
NA	TRBV10-1	TRBJ1-1	CASSSEGRAFF
NA	TRBV5-5	TRBJ2-7	CASSFGSRERYYEQYF
NA	TRBV4-2	TRBJ2-5	CASSQDRGTQYF
NA	TRBV4-2	TRBJ2-2	CASSQRHTGELFF
few	TRBV1	TRBJ1-1	CTSSQDRPLLPDTEAFF
NA	TRBV7-9	TRBJ1-2	CASSFQGDYGYTF
once	TRBV29-1	TRBJ2-5	CSVVRVEETQYF
NA	TRBV28	TRBJ2-7	CASSLQVEQYF
NA	TRBV19	TRBJ1-5	CASSIPPSGGNQPQHF
NA	TRBV7-9	TRBJ2-2	CASSLAFGELFF
NA	TRBV5-4	TRBJ1-2	CASSPETGVRGYTF
NA	TRBV29-1	TRBJ2-1	CSVVVGGPRLYNEQFF
NA	TRBV5-5	TRBJ1-1	CASSRGGAQGTEAFF
NA	TRBV27	TRBJ1-2	CASSLGPANYGYTF
NA	TRBV7-2	TRBJ2-2	CASSLWETAAGLGGELFF
NA	TRBV7-2	TRBJ2-2	CASSPVEDPGSTGELFF
NA	TRBV4-1	TRBJ1-5	CASSQSDQYSNQPQHF
NA	TRBV18	TRBJ1-4	CASSPRDGGYEKLFF
NA	TRBV6-5	TRBJ2-7	CASRDPYEQYF